The sequence of this TCR beta chain was determined in a study of metastatic and nonmetastatic thyroid tumors. This clone was counted at least ten times. CDR1 and CDR2 (germline): SGHDT, YYEEEE. The ends lost 4 bases at V and 7 bases at J; junction bases unmatched: 17. This CDR3 contains 18 residues. Patients underwent thyroid surgery, and none had received any treatment before it. TCRdb reassembled clones from the PCR reads with MiXCR. The data contain 75,000 to 100,000 clones, about an eighth of them singletons. V gene TRBV5-6 combines with J gene TRBJ2-1, with TRBD2 matching over 10 bases. Sequencing input: blood. This sequence originates from a female donor with papillary thyroid cancer or a benign thyroid nodule (not recorded which). Some clones in this sample may be carry-over from other donors' samples. The CDR3 reads CASSPLRKREGRLNEQFF. CDR3 nucleotide sequence: TGTGCCAGCAGCCCCCTGAGGAAGCGGGAGGGCCGGTTGAATGAGCAGTTCTTC.